The sequence of this T cell receptor (beta chain) was determined in a study of T cell responses to AZD1222 COVID-19 vaccine. Study observations and caveats: Females made up more of the donors, who were largely white British, and clonal diversity may have come out too low. The study found Spike-specific TCR breadth and depth rose after two AZD1222 doses.

This CDR3 region has 14 residues. The V and J ends lost 6 bases and 7 bases, in that order; junction bases with no gene match: 8. From germline, CDR1 is SGHNT and CDR2 YENEEA. Only in-frame clones appear in the TCRdb table, and some are missing; sequencing was by immunoSEQ multiplex PCR. The sample contains about 110,000 clones, less than 95% of which appear only once. Pooling of second doses given at about 4 or about 12 weeks was done. Details on this clone: Its antigen is unknown.

The sequencing used peripheral blood, collected 28 days after the second AZD1222 dose. The chain is built from TRBV11-3 and TRBJ2-2; 7 bases agree with TRBD1. The source of this sequence is an adult who received the AZD1222 COVID-19 vaccine. CDR3 nucleotides: TGTGCCAGCAGACGCACAGGGGTTGACGGGGAGCTGTTTTTT. It is translated as CASRRTGVDGELFF.